This T cell receptor (beta chain) is from a study of blood T cell repertoires in COVID-19. Whole-study context: The analysed material was cDNA or gDNA that came from T cells, B-cell-depleted T cells, or PBMCs.

Authors' methods: Amplification of reference gene primers provided the estimated nucleated cell counts. Here immunoSEQ multiplex PCR was the method, and the copy in TCRdb shows in-frame clones only, minus some. V, J and clone size were drawn from that table, and D and trimming were deduced from the DNA. The sample lists 250,000 to 300,000 clones, around 89% occurring once. The V gene lost 3 bases and the J gene lost 2 bases, with 17 bases spanning the gap. CDR1 and CDR2 from the germline V gene are MNHEY and SMNVEV (reference sequence). The CDR3 totals 17 residues. Material: peripheral blood. The rearrangement uses TRBV27 and TRBJ1-3; TRBD1 might be the D (5 bases). This receptor was taken from a woman aged 60-75 years with acute or convalescent COVID-19. Written as DNA, the CDR3 is TGTGCCAGCAGTTTGTTCGGAAACGGGGGAACTGGAAACACCATATATTTT. Encoded protein: CASSLFGNGGTGNTIYF.